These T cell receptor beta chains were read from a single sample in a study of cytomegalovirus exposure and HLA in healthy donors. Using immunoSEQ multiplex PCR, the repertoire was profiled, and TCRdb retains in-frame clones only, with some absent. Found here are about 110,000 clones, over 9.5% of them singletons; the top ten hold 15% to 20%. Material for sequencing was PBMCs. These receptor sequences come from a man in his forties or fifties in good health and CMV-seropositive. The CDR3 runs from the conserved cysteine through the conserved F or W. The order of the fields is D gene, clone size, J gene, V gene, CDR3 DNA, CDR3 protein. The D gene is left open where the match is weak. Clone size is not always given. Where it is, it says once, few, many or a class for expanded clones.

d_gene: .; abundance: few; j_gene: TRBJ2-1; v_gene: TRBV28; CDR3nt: TGTGCCAGTCGGGAGAGTGTTGAGCAGTTCTTC; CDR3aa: CASRESVEQFF
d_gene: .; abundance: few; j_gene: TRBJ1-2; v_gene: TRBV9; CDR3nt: TGTGCCAGCAGCGTGGACACTAACTATGGCTACACCTTC; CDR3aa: CASSVDTNYGYTF
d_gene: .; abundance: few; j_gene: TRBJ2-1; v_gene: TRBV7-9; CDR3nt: TGTGCCAGCAGCTCTCCGGGGGTCCGAGGTGAGCAGTTCTTC; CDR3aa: CASSSPGVRGEQFF
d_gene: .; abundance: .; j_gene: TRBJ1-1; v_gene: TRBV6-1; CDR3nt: TGTGCCAGCAGGACCACAGAGAACACTGAAGCTTTCTTT; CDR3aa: CASRTTENTEAFF
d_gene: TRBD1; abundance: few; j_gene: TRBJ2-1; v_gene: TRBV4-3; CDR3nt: TGCGCCAGCAGCCTCGGACAGGGGGGTTACAATGAGCAGTTCTTC; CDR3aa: CASSLGQGGYNEQFF
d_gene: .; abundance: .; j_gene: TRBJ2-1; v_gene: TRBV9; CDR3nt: TGTGCCAGCAGCGTAGTAGGGGATGGTGAGCAGTTCTTC; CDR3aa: CASSVVGDGEQFF
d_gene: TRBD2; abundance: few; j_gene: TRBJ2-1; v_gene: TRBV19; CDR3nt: TGTGCCAGTAGCCTCGGACTAGCGGGAGTCGGACTGAGGAATGAGCAGTTCTTC; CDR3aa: CASSLGLAGVGLRNEQFF
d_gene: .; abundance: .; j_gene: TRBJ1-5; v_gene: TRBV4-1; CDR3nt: TGCGCCAGCAGCCAAGTATCGACTGCAAGAGACGATCAGCCCCAGCATTTT; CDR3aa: CASSQVSTARDDQPQHF
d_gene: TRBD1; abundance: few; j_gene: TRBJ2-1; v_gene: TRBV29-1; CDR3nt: TGCAGCGTTGAAGCTGGGACAGGGGTCAATGAGCAGTTCTTC; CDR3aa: CSVEAGTGVNEQFF
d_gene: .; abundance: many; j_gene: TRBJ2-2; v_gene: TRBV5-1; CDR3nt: TGCGCCAGCAGCTTGGTCCGAACAGGCACCGGGGAGCTGTTTTTT; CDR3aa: CASSLVRTGTGELFF
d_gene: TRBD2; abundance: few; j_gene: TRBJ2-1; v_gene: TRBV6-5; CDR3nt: TGTGCCAGCAGTTACAATAGCGGGAGTCTTCATGAGCAGTTCTTC; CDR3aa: CASSYNSGSLHEQFF
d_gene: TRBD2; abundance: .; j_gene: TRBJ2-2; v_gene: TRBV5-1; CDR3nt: TGCGCCAGCAGCTTACCGGGACTAGCGGGAGGGAACACCGGGGAGCTGTTTTTT; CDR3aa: CASSLPGLAGGNTGELFF
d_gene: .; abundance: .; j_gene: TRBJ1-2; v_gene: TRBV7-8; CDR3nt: TGTGCCAGCAGCCCTTCCTCTAACTATGGCTACACCTTC; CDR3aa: CASSPSSNYGYTF
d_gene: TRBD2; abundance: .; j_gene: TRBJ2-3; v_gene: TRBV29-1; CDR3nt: TGCAGCGTTGTGGGAACTAGCGGAAGGGGTGGCACAGATACGCAGTATTTT; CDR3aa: CSVVGTSGRGGTDTQYF
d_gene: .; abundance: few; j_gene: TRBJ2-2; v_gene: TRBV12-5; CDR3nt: TGTGCTAGTGCCTTGGGGCAGGACAACACCGGGGAGCTGTTTTTT; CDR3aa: CASALGQDNTGELFF
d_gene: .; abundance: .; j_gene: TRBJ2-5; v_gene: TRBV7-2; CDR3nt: TGTGCCAGCAGCTTAGCGGGCAGACAAGAGACCCAGTACTTC; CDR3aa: CASSLAGRQETQYF
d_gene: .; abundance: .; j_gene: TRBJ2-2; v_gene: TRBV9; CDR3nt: TGTGCCAGCACCCATACGGGGGGGGAGCTGTTTTTT; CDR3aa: CASTHTGGELFF
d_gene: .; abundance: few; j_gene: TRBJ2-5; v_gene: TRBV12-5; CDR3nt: TGTGCTAGTGGTTTGGAAGGAGGGACCCAGTACTTC; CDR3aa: CASGLEGGTQYF
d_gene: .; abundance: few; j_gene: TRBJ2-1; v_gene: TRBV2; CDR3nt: TGTGCCAGCACTCTGACAGGATACAATGAGCAGTTCTTC; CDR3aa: CASTLTGYNEQFF
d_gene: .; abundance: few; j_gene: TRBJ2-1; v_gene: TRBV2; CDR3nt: TGTGCCAGCAGTGAATGGTCCGTGGGCTTCTACAATGAGCAGTTCTTC; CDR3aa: CASSEWSVGFYNEQFF
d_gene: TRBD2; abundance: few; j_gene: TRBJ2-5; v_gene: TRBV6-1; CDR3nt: TGTGCCAGCAGTGTAGCGGGAGTTGAGACCCAGTACTTC; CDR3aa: CASSVAGVETQYF
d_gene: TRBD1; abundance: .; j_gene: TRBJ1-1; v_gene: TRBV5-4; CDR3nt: TGTGCCAGCAGCTTGGGACAGGGTAAAGCTTTCTTT; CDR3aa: CASSLGQGKAFF
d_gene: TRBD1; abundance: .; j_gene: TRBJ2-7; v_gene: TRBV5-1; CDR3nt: TGCGCCAGCAGCCCGACCGGGACAGGGAACTGGGCTCAGTACTTC; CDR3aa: CASSPTGTGNWAQYF
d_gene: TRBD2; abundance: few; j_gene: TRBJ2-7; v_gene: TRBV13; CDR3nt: TGTGCCAGCAGCTTAGAGGGGCAGGGAGGGGACGAGCAGTACTTC; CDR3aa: CASSLEGQGGDEQYF
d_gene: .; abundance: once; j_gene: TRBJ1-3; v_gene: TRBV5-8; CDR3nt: TGTGCCAGCAGCTTGGATGCAGGGCTCGGAAACACCATATATTTT; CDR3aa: CASSLDAGLGNTIYF
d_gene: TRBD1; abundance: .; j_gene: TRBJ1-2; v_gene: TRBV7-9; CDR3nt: TGTGCCGCGGGTGACAGGGGGCTTGGCTACACCTTC; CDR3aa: CAAGDRGLGYTF
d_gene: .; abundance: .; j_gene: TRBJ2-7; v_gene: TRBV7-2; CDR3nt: TGTGCCAGCAGCTTAACGTCGGGGTACAACTACGAGCAGTACTTC; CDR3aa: CASSLTSGYNYEQYF
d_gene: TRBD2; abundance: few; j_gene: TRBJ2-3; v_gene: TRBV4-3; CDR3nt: TGCGCCAGCAGCCAAGCTAGAGCGGGAGAAGCTACAGATACGCAGTATTTT; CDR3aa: CASSQARAGEATDTQYF
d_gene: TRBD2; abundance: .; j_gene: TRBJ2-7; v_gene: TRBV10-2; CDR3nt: TGCGCCAGCAGTGAGTCTGGGACTAGCGGAGACTACGAGCAGTACTTC; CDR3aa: CASSESGTSGDYEQYF
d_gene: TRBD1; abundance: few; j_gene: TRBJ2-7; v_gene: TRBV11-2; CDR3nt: TGTGCCAGCAGCTTAGGGACAGGGCACAACGAGCAGTACTTC; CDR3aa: CASSLGTGHNEQYF
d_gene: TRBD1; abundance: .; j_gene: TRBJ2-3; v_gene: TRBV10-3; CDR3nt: TGTGCCATCAGTCTCCGGACAGGAGCGGATACGCAGTATTTT; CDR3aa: CAISLRTGADTQYF
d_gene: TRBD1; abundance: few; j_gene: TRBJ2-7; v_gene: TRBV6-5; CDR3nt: TGTGCCAGCAGGAAAACAGGGGCCGAATCCTACGAGCAGTACTTC; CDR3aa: CASRKTGAESYEQYF
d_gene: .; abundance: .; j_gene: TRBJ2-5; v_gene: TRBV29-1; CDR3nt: TGCAGCGTTTATGACTCTTCCGGGCAAGAGACCCAGTACTTC; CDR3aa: CSVYDSSGQETQYF
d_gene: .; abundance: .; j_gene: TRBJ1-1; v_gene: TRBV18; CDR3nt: TGTGCCAGCTCACCACCAGGGGACTACACTGAAGCTTTCTTT; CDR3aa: CASSPPGDYTEAFF
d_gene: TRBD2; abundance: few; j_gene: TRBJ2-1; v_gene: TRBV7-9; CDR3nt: TGTGCCAGCGTCGGACTAGCGGGAGGGATTGAGCAGTTCTTC; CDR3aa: CASVGLAGGIEQFF
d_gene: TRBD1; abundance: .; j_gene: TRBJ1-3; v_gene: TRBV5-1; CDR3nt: TGCGCCAGCAGCCTGCAGGGGGCTTCTGGAAACACCATATATTTT; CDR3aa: CASSLQGASGNTIYF
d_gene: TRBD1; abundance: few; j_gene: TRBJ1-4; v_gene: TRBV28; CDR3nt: TGCGCTGGGGGACAGGGTGCAACTAATGAAAAACTGTTTTTT; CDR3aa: CAGGQGATNEKLFF
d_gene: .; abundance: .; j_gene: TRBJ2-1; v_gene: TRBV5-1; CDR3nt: TGCGCCAGCAGCAGGTCCCGGGGGTCCTACAATGAGCAGTTCTTC; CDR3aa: CASSRSRGSYNEQFF
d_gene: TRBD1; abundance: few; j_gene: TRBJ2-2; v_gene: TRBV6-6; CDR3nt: TGTGCCAGCACCGGGACAGGAGACACCGGGGAGCTGTTTTTT; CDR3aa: CASTGTGDTGELFF